The 21 T cell receptor beta chains below were found in one sample sequenced in a study of blood T cell repertoires in COVID-19. Generated by immunoSEQ multiplex PCR, the TCRdb table keeps only in-frame clones and is missing some. The data hold some 42,000 clones, with about nine tenths observed a single time. Sequencing was done on a sample of peripheral blood. Receptors were obtained from a human donor in a cohort sampled during active COVID-19.

The V and J genes are TRBV13 and TRBJ2-5, with 8 positions matching TRBD2. CDR3 length: 14 residues. With V trimmed by 1 base and J by 5 bases, 3 bases remained unmatched. Germline CDR1 and CDR2: PRHDT and FYEKMQ (reference sequence). The CDR3 DNA reads as TGTGCCAGCAGCTTAGCGGGGGGGCGGGAGACCCAGTACTTC. Protein: CASSLAGGRETQYF.

The chain links TRBV19 to TRBJ2-1, with TRBD2 matching over 9 bases. J lost 7 bases, V lost 6 bases, and 16 bases had no gene match. CDR1 and CDR2 (germline): LNHDA, SQIVND (reference sequence). There are 17 residues in the CDR3. The CDR3 sequence is CASSRRFPGLAGNEQFF. For the CDR3, the DNA is TGTGCCAGTAGCCGGCGATTCCCGGGACTAGCAGGGAATGAGCAGTTCTTC.

V is TRBV9 and J is TRBJ2-6; D might be TRBD1 (6 bases). There are 18 residues in the CDR3. The V and J ends lost 3 bases and 0 bases respectively, with 16 bases between them. Germline V gives CDR1 SGDLS, CDR2 YYNGEE. DNA for the CDR3: TGTGCCAGCAGCGAGAGCCGGGACAAATCCTCTGGGGCCAACGTCCTGACTTTC. Protein sequence: CASSESRDKSSGANVLTF.

As for this clone: A read error may produce the germline difference seen at one junction end. The rearrangement uses TRBV5-1 and TRBJ2-2, with 7 bases that match TRBD2. There are 14 residues in the CDR3. The germline gives CDR1 SGHRS, CDR2 YFSETQ. The CDR3 sequence: CASSSSGGDRGAVF. CDR3 nucleotides: TGCGCCAGCAGTTCTAGCGGAGGGGACCGGGGAGCTGTTTTT.

J is TRBJ1-2 and V is TRBV29-1; TRBD1 agrees at 12 bases. Per germline, CDR1 SQVTM and CDR2 ANQGSEA. The CDR3 sequence is 14 residues long. V lost 7 bases and J lost 4; bases outside the gene matches: 7. This CDR3 is CSAGTGGNRYGYTF. In DNA, the CDR3 is TGCAGCGCGGGGACAGGGGGCAATCGCTATGGCTACACCTTC.

In this sample, this clone turned up a few times. This chain links TRBV4-1 with TRBJ1-2, with 10 bases lining up with TRBD1. The length of the CDR3 is 15 residues. V lost 4 bases to trimming and J lost 2 bases; unmatched junction nucleotides: 4. Germline CDR1 is MGHRA and CDR2 is YSYEKL. The CDR3: CASSPRDRGNYGYTF. In DNA, the CDR3 is TGCGCCAGCAGCCCCCGGGACAGGGGCAACTATGGCTACACCTTC.

This chain connects TRBV11-3 to TRBJ2-3; D is possibly TRBD2 (6 bases). The V end lost 1 base, the J end lost 6 bases, and 17 bases lay between the germline ends. Germline CDR1 and CDR2: SGHNT and YENEEA. This CDR3 is 16 amino acids long. The CDR3 nucleotides read TGTGCCAGCAGCTTAGGCCAATTGGGGGAGGTTGATACGCAGTATTTT. Translated: CASSLGQLGEVDTQYF.

This sequence joins TRBV10-3 and TRBJ1-4, with a tentative D call TRBD1 (5 bases). The germline V gene has CDR1 ENHRY and CDR2 SYGVKD. V lost 0 bases, J lost 0 bases, and 11 bases lay in between. The CDR3 totals 17 residues. The CDR3 sequence: CAISESWGDATNEKLFF. The DNA for the CDR3 is TGTGCCATCAGTGAGTCTTGGGGGGATGCAACTAATGAAAAACTGTTTTTT.

The J gene is TRBJ1-5, the V gene TRBV30, with 9 bases that match TRBD1. This CDR3 is 14 amino acids long. V gave up 3 bases and J gave up 6 bases; unmatched junction bases: 6. CDR1 is GTSNPN and CDR2 is SVGIG in the germline V gene (reference sequence). The CDR3 sequence is CAWSLGQGGQPQHF. For the CDR3, the DNA is TGTGCCTGGAGCTTGGGACAGGGAGGTCAGCCCCAGCATTTT.

The rearrangement joins TRBV7-2 to TRBJ2-6; possibly TRBD2 for D (6 bases). V was cut by 5 bases and J by 0 bases, with 14 bases left in between. The germline V gene encodes CDR1 SGHTA and CDR2 FQGNSA. The CDR3 runs to 17 residues. This chain's CDR3 is CASSPGVTISGANVLTF. CDR3 coding DNA: TGTGCCAGCAGCCCGGGGGTCACTATCTCTGGGGCCAACGTCCTGACTTTC. Full variable domain (outside the CDR3, taken from reference TRBV7-2 and TRBJ2-6): GAGVSQSPSNKVTEKGKDVELRCDPISGHTALYWYRQSLGQGLEFLIYFQGNSAPDKSGLPSDRFSAERTGGSVSTLTIQRTQQEDSAVYLCASSPGVTISGANVLTFGAGSRLTVL.

The chain couples TRBV7-9 to TRBJ2-5; 10 bases are shared with TRBD2. Germline V gene sequence: CDR1 SEHNR, CDR2 FQNEAQ (reference sequence). V lost 4 bases to trimming and J lost 1 base; unmatched junction nucleotides: 15. This CDR3 has 19 residues. The CDR3 reads CASSSAFLAGGSIQETQYF. The CDR3 DNA reads TGTGCCAGCAGCTCCGCTTTTTTAGCGGGGGGCTCAATCCAAGAGACCCAGTACTTC.

This clone was detected a few times. The chain uses TRBV21-1 and TRBJ2-7; the D call in the table, TRBD1, was not verified against the DNA. TRBV21-1 constitutes a pseudogene. CDR3 length: 12 residues. The CDR3 nucleotides read TGTGCCAGCAGCAAAGTGCAGGGCGAGCAGTACTTC. As protein: CASSKVQGEQYF.

This clone was observed a handful of times. The chain couples TRBV7-9 to TRBJ2-1, with D tentatively TRBD1 (6 bases). V gave up 5 bases and J gave up 3 bases, with 20 bases separating them. The CDR3 extends over 17 amino acids. CDR1 is SEHNR, CDR2 FQNEAQ, per germline (reference sequence). Here the CDR3 reads CASSPLGDTLYYNEQFF. CDR3 nucleotides: TGTGCCAGCAGCCCCCTCGGGGACACTTTATACTACAATGAGCAGTTCTTC.

The chain couples TRBV7-9 to TRBJ2-1; perhaps TRBD2 as D (6 bases). There are 13 residues in the CDR3. V was trimmed by 0 bases and J by 9 bases, leaving 9 bases between them. In germline, CDR1 is SEHNR, CDR2 FQNEAQ (reference sequence). This chain's CDR3 is CASSLAVGGEQFF. The CDR3 DNA reads as TGTGCCAGCAGCTTAGCCGTCGGGGGTGAGCAGTTCTTC.

The V gene is TRBV2, the J gene TRBJ2-3; 7 bases fit TRBD2. Looked up from germline, CDR1 is SNHLY and CDR2 is FYNNEI. The CDR3 totals 14 residues. The ends lost 5 bases at V and 2 bases at J; junction bases unmatched: 4. CDR3 sequence reads: CASSSGASTDTQYF. The DNA for the CDR3 is TGTGCCAGCAGTAGCGGGGCTTCCACAGATACGCAGTATTTT.

This chain links TRBV27 with TRBJ2-1, with TRBD1 matching over 9 bases. This CDR3 is 15 amino acids long. Trimming at V came to 6 bases and at J to 2 bases, leaving 5 bases not matched to a gene. The germline gives CDR1 MNHEY, CDR2 SMNVEV (reference sequence). This chain's CDR3 is CASSRDRATYNEQFF. Here the CDR3 DNA reads TGTGCCAGCAGCAGGGACAGGGCGACCTACAATGAGCAGTTCTTC.

In this sample, this clone turned up once. The genes are TRBV7-6 and TRBJ1-6, with 7 bases identical to TRBD1. V lost 4 bases, J lost 6 bases, and 6 bases stayed unmatched. Per the germline V gene, CDR1 is SGHVS and CDR2 is FNYEAQ. The CDR3 is 15 residues long. CDR3 DNA: TGTGCCAGCAGCTCCGACAGGGCTCCTAATTCACCCCTCCACTTT. Translating gives CASSSDRAPNSPLHF.

This clone was observed a single time. The rearrangement uses TRBV2 and TRBJ2-3, with D perhaps TRBD1 (5 bases). CDR3 length: 14 residues. Trimming removed 9 bases from V and 2 bases from J, with 15 bases in between. Germline-derived CDR1 and CDR2 are SNHLY and FYNNEI. The CDR3 DNA reads TGTGCCAGTAATCAGGGTGGGGCCACAGATACGCAGTATTTT. Its protein is CASNQGGATDTQYF.

The V and J genes are TRBV28 and TRBJ2-2; D unclear. Germline V CDR1 and CDR2: MDHEN, SYDVKM. The ends were cut back, 5 bases at V and 3 bases at J, with 4 bases in the middle. The CDR3 consists of 12 residues. The CDR3 sequence: CASSQDTGELFF. DNA of the CDR3: TGTGCCAGCAGTCAGGACACCGGGGAGCTGTTTTTT.

This CDR3 reads CASSLGASGTSGWNEQFF. Here the CDR3 DNA reads TGTGCCAGCAGCTTAGGGGCTAGCGGGACCTCCGGCTGGAATGAGCAGTTCTTC. The chain joins TRBV13 to TRBJ2-1, with 9 bases identical to TRBD2. CDR3 size: 18 residues. V lost 0 bases, J lost 7 bases, and 13 bases stayed unmatched. The germline gives CDR1 PRHDT, CDR2 FYEKMQ (reference sequence).

The rearrangement uses TRBV11-3 and TRBJ2-1, with D perhaps matching TRBD2 (5 bases). The CDR3 is 16 amino acids. V was cut by 1 base and J by 2 bases, with 12 bases left in between. Germline V gene sequence: CDR1 SGHNT, CDR2 YENEEA. CDR3 DNA sequence: TGTGCCAGCAGCTTAGGTGGCGGGCCGACCTACAATGAGCAGTTCTTC. Translated, it gives CASSLGGGPTYNEQFF.